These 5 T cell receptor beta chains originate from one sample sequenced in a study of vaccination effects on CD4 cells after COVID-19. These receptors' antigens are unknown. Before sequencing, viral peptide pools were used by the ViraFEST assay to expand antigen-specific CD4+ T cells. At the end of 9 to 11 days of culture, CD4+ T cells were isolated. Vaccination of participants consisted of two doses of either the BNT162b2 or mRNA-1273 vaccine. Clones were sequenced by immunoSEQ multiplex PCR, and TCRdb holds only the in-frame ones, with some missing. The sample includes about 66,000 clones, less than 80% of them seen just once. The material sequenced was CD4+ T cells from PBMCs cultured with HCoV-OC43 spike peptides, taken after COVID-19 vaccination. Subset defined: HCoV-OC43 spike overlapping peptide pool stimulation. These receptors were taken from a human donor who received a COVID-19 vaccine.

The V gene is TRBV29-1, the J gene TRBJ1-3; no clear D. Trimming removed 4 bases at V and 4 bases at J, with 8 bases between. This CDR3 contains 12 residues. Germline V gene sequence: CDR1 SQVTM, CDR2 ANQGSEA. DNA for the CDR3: TGCAGCGTTGCACAAACAGGAAACACCATATATTTT. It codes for CSVAQTGNTIYF.

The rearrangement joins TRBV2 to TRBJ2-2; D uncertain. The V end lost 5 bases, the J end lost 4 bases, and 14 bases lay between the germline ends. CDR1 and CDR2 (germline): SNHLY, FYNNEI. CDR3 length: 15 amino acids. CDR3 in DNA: TGTGCCAGCAGTCTTAACGGCAAACCCACCGGGGAGCTGTTTTTT. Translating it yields CASSLNGKPTGELFF.

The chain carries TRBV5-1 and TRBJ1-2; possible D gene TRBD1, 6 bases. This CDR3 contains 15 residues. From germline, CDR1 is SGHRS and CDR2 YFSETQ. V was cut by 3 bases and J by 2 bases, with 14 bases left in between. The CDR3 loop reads CASSSTGTMNYGYTF. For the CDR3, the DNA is TGCGCCAGCAGCTCCACCGGGACAATGAACTATGGCTACACCTTC. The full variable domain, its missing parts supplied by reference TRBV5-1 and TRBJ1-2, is KAGVTQTPRYLIKTRGQQVTLSCSPISGHRSVSWYQQTPGQGLQFLFEYFSETQRNKGNFPGRFSGRQFSNSRSEMNVSTLELGDSALYLCASSSTGTMNYGYTFGSGTRLTVV.

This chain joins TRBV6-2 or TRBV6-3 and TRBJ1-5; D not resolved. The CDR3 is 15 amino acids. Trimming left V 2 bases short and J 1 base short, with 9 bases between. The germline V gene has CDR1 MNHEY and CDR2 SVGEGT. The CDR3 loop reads CASSYPGGSNQPQHF. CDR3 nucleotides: TGTGCCAGCAGTTACCCCGGTGGGAGCAATCAGCCCCAGCATTTT.

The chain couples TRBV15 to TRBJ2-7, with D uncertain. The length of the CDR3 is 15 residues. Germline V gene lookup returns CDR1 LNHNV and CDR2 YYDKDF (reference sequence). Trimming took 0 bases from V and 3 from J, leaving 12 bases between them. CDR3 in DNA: TGTGCCACCAGCAGAGATCTGGTCACCTTCTACGAGCAGTACGTC. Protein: CATSRDLVTFYEQYV.